A selection of T cell receptor beta chains follows, all from one sample in a study of regulatory T cells in long-lasting Graves disease. From the multiplex PCR reads, TCRdb called clonotypes with MiXCR, one entry per CDR3 protein. The table records fewer than 600,000 distinct CDR3 sequences, 22% of them present only once. The input for sequencing was peripheral blood mononuclear cells (PBMCs), taken when the disease was refractory, from a patient treated with antithyroid drugs. These receptors all come from a female donor with Graves disease. Both conserved end residues are part of each CDR3. A D gene is named only where the DNA matches it firmly. Clone sizes are given selectively: once, few, many, or a class where the clone is expanded.

j_gene | abundance | d_gene | v_gene | CDR3aa | CDR3nt
TRBJ2-1 | once | TRBD2 | TRBV2 | CASKAGGDEQFF | TGTGCCAGCAAAGCGGGAGGCGATGAGCAGTTCTTC
TRBJ1-1 | . | . | TRBV11-3 | CASSPWTVTEAFF | TGTGCCAGCAGCCCCTGGACCGTCACTGAAGCTTTCTTT
TRBJ2-2 | many | . | TRBV2 | CASSLGSPNTGELFF | TGTGCCAGCAGCTTGGGGTCGCCGAACACCGGGGAGCTGTTTTTT
TRBJ2-1 | few | . | TRBV5-1 | CASSLSGLKYNEQFF | TGCGCCAGCAGCTTGTCCGGTCTTAAGTACAATGAGCAGTTCTTC
TRBJ2-5 | many | . | TRBV7-3 | CASSSTGTGETQYF | TGTGCCAGCAGCTCGACAGGTACCGGTGAGACCCAGTACTTC
TRBJ1-1 | . | . | TRBV6-1 | CASRDPDGAKSAEAFF | TGTGCCAGCAGAGACCCGGACGGCGCTAAGTCTGCTGAAGCTTTCTTT
TRBJ1-5 | . | . | TRBV19 | CASSIFNQPQHF | TGTGCCAGTAGTATTTTCAATCAGCCCCAGCATTTT
TRBJ1-5 | many | . | TRBV6-1 | CASRPQVDQPQHF | TGTGCCAGCAGACCACAGGTAGATCAGCCCCAGCATTTT
TRBJ1-3 | . | . | TRBV3-1 | CASSQDRAFGNTIYF | TGTGCCAGCAGCCAAGATAGGGCCTTCGGAAACACCATATATTTT
TRBJ2-1 | . | . | TRBV12-3/TRBV12-4 | CASSSDSSSYNEQFF | TGTGCCAGCAGCTCCGACAGCAGCTCCTACAATGAGCAGTTCTTC
TRBJ2-2 | . | . | TRBV20-1 | CSARHLNTGELFF | TGCAGTGCTAGACACCTGAACACCGGGGAGCTGTTTTTT
TRBJ2-2 | . | . | TRBV11-2 | CASSLVGSAGELFF | TGTGCCAGCAGCTTAGTGGGTTCGGCCGGGGAGCTGTTTTTT
TRBJ2-5 | . | TRBD2 | TRBV10-3 | CAIGTGGQETQYF | TGTGCCATCGGGACCGGGGGGCAAGAGACCCAGTACTTC
TRBJ1-1 | many | . | TRBV28 | CASRLDVDTEAFF | TGTGCCAGCAGGCTTGACGTTGACACTGAAGCTTTCTTT
TRBJ1-1 | . | . | TRBV5-5 | CASSLGLFGGTEAFF | TGTGCCAGCAGCTTGGGCCTCTTTGGAGGCACTGAAGCTTTCTTT
TRBJ2-7 | few | TRBD2 | TRBV7-3 | CASSLSAGGDEQYF | TGTGCCAGCAGCTTATCAGCGGGAGGGGACGAGCAGTACTTC
TRBJ1-6 | . | TRBD1 | TRBV4-1 | CASSQEDRGSNSPLHF | TGCGCCAGCAGCCAAGAAGACAGGGGGAGCAATTCACCCCTCCACTTT
TRBJ1-4 | many | . | TRBV28 | CASQSQGREKLFF | TGTGCCAGTCAGTCCCAGGGGAGGGAAAAACTGTTTTTT
TRBJ1-1 | many | TRBD1 | TRBV6-1 | CASNIRGQGAEAFF | TGTGCCAGCAACATCAGGGGCCAGGGGGCCGAAGCTTTCTTT
TRBJ1-2 | many | TRBD1 | TRBV28 | CASSLTGAPGGYTF | TGTGCCAGCAGTTTGACAGGGGCCCCAGGAGGCTACACCTTC
TRBJ2-7 | . | TRBD1 | TRBV20-1 | CSAGHGTGNYHEQYF | TGCAGTGCTGGTCACGGGACAGGGAATTACCACGAGCAGTACTTC
TRBJ1-2 | . | . | TRBV7-9 | CASSLGGDGRSYTF | TGTGCCAGCAGCTTAGGTGGGGACGGGCGGAGCTACACCTTC
TRBJ1-2 | many | TRBD1 | TRBV6-5 | CASSWGDRGDGYTF | TGTGCCAGCAGTTGGGGGGACAGGGGGGATGGCTACACCTTC
TRBJ1-1 | few | . | TRBV9 | CASSVASVAGVSEAFF | TGTGCCAGCAGCGTAGCATCCGTGGCGGGGGTATCTGAAGCTTTCTTT
TRBJ2-7 | many | . | TRBV28 | CASSQAALRVQYF | TGTGCCAGCAGTCAGGCAGCTTTACGAGTGCAGTACTTC
TRBJ1-1 | many | . | TRBV6-1 | CASTSGIGTEAFF | TGTGCCAGCACCTCAGGGATTGGCACTGAAGCTTTCTTT
TRBJ2-2 | many | . | TRBV11-2 | CASSSPRLAGELFF | TGTGCCAGCAGCTCCCCCAGGCTGGCCGGGGAGCTGTTTTTT
TRBJ2-1 | . | TRBD1 | TRBV11-2 | CASSFRDRGGNEQFF | TGTGCCAGCAGCTTCCGGGACAGGGGAGGCAATGAGCAGTTCTTC
TRBJ2-3 | few | . | TRBV28 | CASSLQGSDTQYF | TGTGCCAGCAGCCTACAGGGTTCAGATACGCAGTATTTT
TRBJ1-1 | . | . | TRBV19 | CASSNVGVNTEAFF | TGTGCCAGTAGTAATGTAGGCGTGAACACTGAAGCTTTCTTT
TRBJ1-5 | few | TRBD1 | TRBV28 | CASRPPTGGQPQHF | TGTGCCAGCAGACCCCCAACAGGGGGTCAGCCCCAGCATTTT
TRBJ1-4 | many | . | TRBV30 | CAWSGRPINEKLFF | TGTGCCTGGAGTGGTAGACCGATTAATGAAAAACTGTTTTTT
TRBJ1-1 | . | . | TRBV5-1 | CASSLEGEGANTEAFF | TGCGCCAGCAGCTTGGAGGGGGAGGGAGCGAACACTGAAGCTTTCTTT
TRBJ2-7 | many | TRBD1 | TRBV20-1 | CSAEDRGLEQSSYEQYF | TGCAGTGCTGAGGACAGGGGCCTAGAACAGAGCTCCTACGAGCAGTACTTC
TRBJ1-1 | once | . | TRBV6-2/TRBV6-3 | CASSYRVGRYTEAFF | TGTGCCAGCAGTTACCGGGTAGGGCGGTACACTGAAGCTTTCTTT
TRBJ1-2 | many | . | TRBV6-1 | CASRGAGGYTF | TGTGCCAGCAGGGGAGCGGGGGGCTACACCTTC
TRBJ2-2 | . | TRBD2 | TRBV15 | CATSISGTNTGELFF | TGTGCCACCAGCATCAGCGGGACGAACACCGGGGAGCTGTTTTTT
TRBJ1-2 | . | . | TRBV6-5 | CASSYAGAGRGYTF | TGTGCCAGCAGTTATGCGGGGGCAGGGAGAGGCTACACCTTC
TRBJ1-1 | many | . | TRBV6-1 | CASSGAGNTEAFF | TGTGCCAGCAGTGGGGCAGGGAACACTGAAGCTTTCTTT
TRBJ1-1 | many | . | TRBV12-3/TRBV12-4 | CASSLNREGTEAFF | TGTGCCAGCAGTTTAAACAGGGAGGGAACTGAAGCTTTCTTT
TRBJ2-3 | many | TRBD2 | TRBV2 | CASSGLAGGRIDTQYF | TGTGCCAGCAGTGGTTTAGCGGGAGGGCGTATAGATACGCAGTATTTT
TRBJ2-7 | many | . | TRBV20-1 | CSARGGRTDASEQYF | TGCAGTGCTAGAGGGGGGAGGACCGACGCATCCGAGCAGTACTTC
TRBJ2-1 | . | . | TRBV29-1 | CSVARHATKGDEQFF | TGCAGCGTTGCCCGACACGCGACTAAGGGGGATGAGCAGTTCTTC
TRBJ2-5 | many | TRBD2 | TRBV20-1 | CGGLAGEQETQYF | TGCGGGGGACTAGCGGGAGAGCAAGAGACCCAGTACTTC
TRBJ1-5 | many | . | TRBV2 | CASTSESNQPQHF | TGTGCCAGCACTTCCGAAAGCAATCAGCCCCAGCATTTT
TRBJ1-1 | many | TRBD1 | TRBV5-1 | CASTSGQMNTEAFF | TGCGCCAGCACCTCGGGACAGATGAACACTGAAGCTTTCTTT
TRBJ2-1 | few | . | TRBV2 | CASTSESSYNEQFF | TGTGCCAGCACCAGCGAGAGCTCCTACAATGAGCAGTTCTTC
TRBJ1-2 | many | . | TRBV6-1 | CASSGRGGYTF | TGTGCCAGCAGTGGACGTGGTGGCTACACCTTC
TRBJ2-5 | many | TRBD2 | TRBV2 | CASEGVRSGRAGETQYF | TGTGCCAGCGAGGGAGTCCGGAGCGGGAGGGCCGGAGAGACCCAGTACTTC
TRBJ2-7 | . | TRBD1 | TRBV18 | CASSPRFAGQGPSEQYF | TGTGCCAGCTCACCACGATTCGCGGGACAGGGCCCTTCCGAGCAGTACTTC
TRBJ2-7 | . | . | TRBV6-2/TRBV6-3 | CASSYYKRANSYEQYF | TGTGCCAGCAGTTACTATAAGCGGGCTAACTCCTACGAGCAGTACTTC
TRBJ2-7 | many | . | TRBV11-2 | CASSLNQGGEQYF | TGTGCCAGCAGCCTGAATCAGGGGGGCGAGCAGTACTTC